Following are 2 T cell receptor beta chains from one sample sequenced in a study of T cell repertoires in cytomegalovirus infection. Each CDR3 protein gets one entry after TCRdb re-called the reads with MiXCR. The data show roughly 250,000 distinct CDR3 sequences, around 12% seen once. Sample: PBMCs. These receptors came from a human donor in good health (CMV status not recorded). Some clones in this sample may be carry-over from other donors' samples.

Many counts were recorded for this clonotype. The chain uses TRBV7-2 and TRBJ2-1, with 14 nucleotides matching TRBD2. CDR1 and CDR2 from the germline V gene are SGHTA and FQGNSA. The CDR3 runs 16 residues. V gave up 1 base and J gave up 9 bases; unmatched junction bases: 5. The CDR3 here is CASSLVGTSGRGEQFF. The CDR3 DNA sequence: TGTGCCAGCAGCTTAGTAGGGACTAGCGGGAGAGGTGAGCAGTTCTTC.

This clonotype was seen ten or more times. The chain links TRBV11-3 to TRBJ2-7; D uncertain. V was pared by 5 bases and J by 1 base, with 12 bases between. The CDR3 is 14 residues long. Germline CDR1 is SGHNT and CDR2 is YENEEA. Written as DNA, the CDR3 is TGTGCCAGCAGCGAACTGGACGGATCCTACGAGCAGTACTTC. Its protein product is CASSELDGSYEQYF.